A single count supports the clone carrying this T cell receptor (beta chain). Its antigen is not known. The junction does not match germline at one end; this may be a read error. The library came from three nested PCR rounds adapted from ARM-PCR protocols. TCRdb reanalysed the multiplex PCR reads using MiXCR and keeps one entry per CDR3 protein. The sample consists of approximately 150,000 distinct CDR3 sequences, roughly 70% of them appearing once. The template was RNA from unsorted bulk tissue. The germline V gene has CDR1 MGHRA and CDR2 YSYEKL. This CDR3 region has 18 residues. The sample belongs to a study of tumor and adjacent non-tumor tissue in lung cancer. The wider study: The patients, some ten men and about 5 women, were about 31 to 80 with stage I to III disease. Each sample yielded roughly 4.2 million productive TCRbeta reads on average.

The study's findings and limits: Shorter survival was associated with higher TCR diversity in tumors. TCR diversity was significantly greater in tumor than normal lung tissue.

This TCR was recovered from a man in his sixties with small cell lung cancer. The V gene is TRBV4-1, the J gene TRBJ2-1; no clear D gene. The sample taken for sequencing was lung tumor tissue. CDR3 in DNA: TGCGCCAACAGCCAAGATCCAATGGGTCTGAGCTCCTACAATGAGCAGTTCTTC. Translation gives CANSQDPMGLSSYNEQFF.